Listed below are T cell receptor beta chains from one sample, sequenced in a study of control samples from healthy donors and cancer patients. Clones were read by immunoSEQ multiplex PCR, and TCRdb kept only the in-frame ones, dropping some. The data hold about 160,000 clones, with 80% to 95% observed a single time. Material for sequencing was blood. These receptors all stem from a woman in her thirties in good health. Both conserved end residues are part of each CDR3.

v_call cdr3_aa
TRBV27 CASRPRGPYGYTF
TRBV20-1 CSAQQGYEQYF
TRBV7-8 CASSSGLANTEAFF
TRBV19 CASTDLSGANVLTF
TRBV27 CASRPASYNQPQHF
TRBV5-1 CASSLSWGGEKLFF
TRBV5-1 CASSRPVDRPNTGELFF
TRBV28 CASIVSTEAFF
TRBV19 CASSEGQGRETQYF
TRBV3-1/TRBV3-2 CASSELGLAGGKTDTQYF